The source of this TCR beta chain is a study of shared clonotypes between healthy human individuals. General study findings and limits: It was the few donors that limited the genetic and exposure-history diversity represented.

Researchers ran the assay at a deep level. Genomic DNA belonging to each subset was distributed in equal measure over several immunoSEQ plates. Ten immunoSEQ deep assay plates held the unsorted PBMC DNA. Produced via immunoSEQ multiplex PCR; TCRdb's table is partial and in-frame only. The data show fewer than 700,000 clones, about 80% seen once. The CDR3 extends over 14 amino acids. Deletions cut 2 bases from V and 6 bases from J, with 13 bases between. Germline CDR1 is SGDLS and CDR2 is YYNGEE. A remark on this clone: Its specificity is unknown.

This receptor was obtained from a woman aged 40 to 49 in good health. Some clones in this sample may be carry-over from other donors' samples. The V gene is TRBV9, the J gene TRBJ2-3; D remains unclear. The source material was PBMCs. CDR3 region: CASSVGRDADTQYF. The CDR3 DNA reads as TGTGCCAGCAGCGTGGGTCGAGATGCGGATACGCAGTATTTT.